This TCR beta chain emerged from a study of shared clonotypes between healthy human individuals. The CDR3 runs to 15 residues. The V segment lost 4 bases and the J segment 5 bases; nucleotides outside the gene matches: 8. Germline values: CDR1 SNHLY, CDR2 FYNNEI. Sequencing used immunoSEQ multiplex PCR; TCRdb keeps in-frame clones, though not all of them. The repertoire includes about 1.5 million clones, roughly 96% of them detected once, and approximately 1% sits in the top ten. The genes are TRBV2 and TRBJ2-1, with TRBD2 matching over 7 bases. The sequence was obtained from a man aged 25-45 years in good health. Specimen: naive CD4+ T cells sorted from blood. The subset was: CD45RA+ positively selected. Here the CDR3 reads CASSVAGLFNNEQFF. In DNA form, the CDR3 reads TGTGCCAGCAGTGTTGCGGGACTATTTAACAATGAGCAGTTCTTC.